Following are 30 T cell receptor beta chains from one sample sequenced in a study of T cell responses to AZD1222 COVID-19 vaccine. Produced via immunoSEQ multiplex PCR; TCRdb's table is partial and in-frame only. This sample has some 130,000 clones, with about nine tenths found just once. The sequenced sample was peripheral blood, obtained on day 0 of AZD1222 vaccination. These receptors were taken from an adult in good health.

The chain couples TRBV29-1 to TRBJ2-6, with 8 bases identical to TRBD1. With 7 bases clipped from V and 1 base from J, the junction kept 12 bases outside the gene matches. The CDR3 runs to 17 residues. In germline, CDR1 is SQVTM, CDR2 ANQGSEA. The CDR3: CSALAGGQASGANVLTF. CDR3 DNA sequence: TGCAGCGCCCTAGCAGGGGGACAGGCTTCTGGGGCCAACGTCCTGACTTTC.

V is TRBV28 and J is TRBJ1-2; D not resolved. The length of the CDR3 is 13 residues. Germline V gene data show CDR1 as MDHEN and CDR2 as SYDVKM. Trimming cost V 6 bases and J 3 bases, with 11 bases left between them. CDR3 sequence (DNA): TGTGCCAGCAGCCCTCCGAAGTACTATGGCTACACCTTC. Translated: CASSPPKYYGYTF.

The gene calls are TRBV21-1 and TRBJ2-7; TRBD2 is the table's D call and was not checked against the DNA. TRBV21-1 is labeled a pseudogene. The CDR3 is made up of 17 amino acids. CDR3 residues: CASSKAVVSGRAGEQYF. The DNA of the CDR3 is TGTGCCAGCAGCAAAGCAGTGGTGTCGGGCAGGGCGGGGGAGCAGTACTTC.

The genes are TRBV21-1 and TRBJ2-5; no DNA check was done on the table's D call, TRBD1. TRBV21-1 is a documented pseudogene. The CDR3 is made up of 15 amino acids. In DNA form, the CDR3 reads TGTGCCAGCAGCAAATCCAGGGCAGGGTTGGAGACCCAGTACTTC. Protein: CASSKSRAGLETQYF.

The chain is built from TRBV3-1 (or the pseudogene TRBV3-2) and TRBJ1-2, with D maybe TRBD1 (6 bases). Trimming left V 2 bases short and J 10 bases short, with 11 bases between. CDR1 is LGHDT and CDR2 is YNNKEL in the germline V gene (reference sequence). This CDR3 region has 12 residues. As DNA, the CDR3 is TGTGCCAGCAGCCAACAGACAGGCCACTACACCTTC. Translating gives CASSQQTGHYTF.

The rearrangement links TRBV5-5 to TRBJ1-4; TRBD1 agrees at 7 bases. CDR1 and CDR2 from the germline V gene are SGHKS and YYEKEE (reference sequence). V lost 5 bases and J lost 7; bases outside the gene matches: 8. The CDR3 sequence is 14 residues long. CDR3 DNA sequence: TGTGCCAGCAGTCGAAAGACAGGGAGTGAAAAACTGTTTTTT. Protein sequence: CASSRKTGSEKLFF.

This chain joins TRBV7-9 and TRBJ2-2; D unresolved. V was pared by 4 bases and J by 4 bases, with 4 bases between. This CDR3 is built from 12 residues. Germline loops: CDR1 SEHNR, CDR2 FQNEAQ (reference sequence). The CDR3 is CASSSITGELFF. In DNA form, the CDR3 reads TGTGCCAGCAGCTCCATCACCGGGGAGCTGTTTTTT.

The chain has TRBV5-4 and TRBJ1-2, with 8 bases aligning to TRBD1. This CDR3 contains 13 residues. V lost 4 bases to trimming and J lost 7 bases; unmatched junction nucleotides: 6. The germline V gene has CDR1 SGHNT and CDR2 YYREEE (reference sequence). CDR3 amino acids: CASSDQGAIGYTF. DNA of the CDR3: TGTGCCAGCAGCGACCAGGGGGCAATTGGCTACACCTTC.

J is TRBJ2-5 and V is TRBV18, with D possibly TRBD2 on 6 matching bases. Trimming stripped 3 bases from V and 5 bases from J, with 19 bases between. Germline V lookup: CDR1 KGHSH, CDR2 LQKENI. CDR3 length equals 16 residues. The CDR3 is CASSPRILGGRETQYF. The CDR3, as DNA: TGTGCCAGCTCACCGCGAATCCTCGGGGGAAGGGAGACCCAGTACTTC.

CDR3 in DNA: TGTGCCAGCAACGTTAATTACCGGGACAGGGAAACCCAGTACTTC. It codes for CASNVNYRDRETQYF. The chain employs TRBV7-2 and TRBJ2-5; TRBD1 matches at 9 bases. Germline trimming cut 7 bases from V and 8 bases from J; bases unmatched to any gene: 14. CDR3 length: 15 residues. The germline CDR1 and CDR2 sequences are SGHTA and FQGNSA. Drawing the rest from reference TRBV7-2 and TRBJ2-5, the complete variable domain is GAGVSQSPSNKVTEKGKDVELRCDPISGHTALYWYRQSLGQGLEFLIYFQGNSAPDKSGLPSDRFSAERTGGSVSTLTIQRTQQEDSAVYLCASNVNYRDRETQYFGPGTRLLVL.

Only one count was recorded for this clone. The chain recombines TRBV24-1 with TRBJ1-1; no definite D call. From germline, CDR1 is KGHDR and CDR2 SFDVKD. CDR3 length: 13 amino acids. The ends were cut back, 4 bases at V and 5 bases at J, with 10 bases in the middle. DNA of the CDR3: TGTGCCACCAGTGACGACACGGCAACTGAAGCTTTCTTT. Translation: CATSDDTATEAFF.

Within the sample, this clone is large. In nucleotides, the CDR3 is TGTGCCAGCAGTCCCGGGGGTAGCGGGGGCGTAACCCAGTACTTC. Protein sequence: CASSPGGSGGVTQYF. This chain uses TRBV6-2 or TRBV6-3 with TRBJ2-5, with TRBD2 matching over 9 bases. The CDR3 totals 15 residues. The J segment lost 8 bases and the V segment lost 5 bases, leaving 12 bases of the junction unmatched. Germline V CDR1 and CDR2: MNHEY, SVGEGT.

This chain uses TRBV7-3 with TRBJ2-1, with TRBD2 matching 9 bases. In germline, CDR1 is SGHTA, CDR2 FQGTGA. The CDR3 is 15 residues long. V shed 2 bases and J 8 bases; nucleotides not matched to a gene: 7. CDR3 in DNA: TGTGCCAGCAGCTTAGGTCTAGCGGGGATTTATGAGCAGTTCTTC. This codes for CASSLGLAGIYEQFF.

This clone was seen a single time. V is TRBV11-2 and J is TRBJ2-3; D is ambiguous. The CDR3 has 12 amino acids. The V and J ends lost 4 bases and 4 bases respectively, with 6 bases between them. CDR1 SGHAT and CDR2 FQNNGV come from the germline V gene. The chain's CDR3 is CASSSISDTQYF. CDR3 DNA sequence: TGTGCCAGCAGCTCAATATCAGATACGCAGTATTTT.

This rearrangement joins TRBV6-5 to TRBJ2-5; 8 bases agree with TRBD2. V was clipped by 5 bases and J by 1 base; unmatched bases: 6. The CDR3 is 15 amino acids. The germline CDR1 and CDR2 sequences are MNHEY and SVGAGI. The CDR3 DNA is TGTGCCAGCAGTACCTTTAGCGGGGTCCAAGAGACCCAGTACTTC. This sequence encodes CASSTFSGVQETQYF.

The gene calls are TRBV7-2 and TRBJ2-1; 12 bases are shared with TRBD2. The ends lost 1 base at V and 0 bases at J; junction bases unmatched: 7. CDR3 length equals 19 residues. Germline CDR1 is SGHTA and CDR2 is FQGNSA. CDR3 DNA: TGTGCCAGCAGCTTAGTTCCGCTAGCGGGGGGGAGCTCCTACAATGAGCAGTTCTTC. Translation: CASSLVPLAGGSSYNEQFF.

The chain carries TRBV11-3 and TRBJ1-1; no reliable D call. This CDR3 is 15 amino acids long. The V and J ends lost 5 bases and 5 bases respectively, with 18 bases between them. Looked up from germline, CDR1 is SGHNT and CDR2 is YENEEA. Written as DNA, the CDR3 is TGTGCCAGCAGCCAAACCGGGAGAAAGGAGACTGAAGCTTTCTTT. Protein: CASSQTGRKETEAFF.

The J gene is TRBJ2-1, the V gene TRBV27, with a weak D call TRBD2 (5 bases). The CDR3 extends over 14 amino acids. V lost 6 bases to trimming and J lost 6 bases, with 15 bases between them. CDR1 and CDR2 from the germline V gene are MNHEY and SMNVEV (reference sequence). The CDR3 spells CASRPIGELNEQFF. As DNA, the CDR3 is TGTGCCAGCAGACCTATCGGGGAGCTCAATGAGCAGTTCTTC.

The chain has TRBV30 and TRBJ1-5; no clear D gene. V shed 0 bases and J shed 4 bases, with 13 bases lying between them. There are 15 residues in the CDR3. The germline CDR1 and CDR2 sequences are GTSNPN and SVGIG (reference sequence). CDR3 DNA sequence: TGTGCCTGGAGTGTATTTGGCAGTACAAATCAGCCCCAGCATTTT. Protein sequence: CAWSVFGSTNQPQHF.

The rearrangement joins TRBV4-1 to TRBJ1-1; D remains ambiguous. Per the germline V gene, CDR1 is MGHRA and CDR2 is YSYEKL. This CDR3 region has 13 residues. Trimming took 7 bases from V and 4 from J, leaving 13 bases between them. The CDR3 loop reads CASKDGLVTEAFF. CDR3 sequence (DNA): TGCGCCAGCAAGGACGGGTTGGTCACTGAAGCTTTCTTT.

This chain connects TRBV18 to TRBJ2-1, with 13 bases fitting TRBD2. This CDR3 contains 15 residues. V shed 2 bases, J shed 10 bases, and the junction held 5 bases outside the gene matches. Germline loops: CDR1 KGHSH, CDR2 LQKENI. The CDR3 loop is CASSPRLAGGGEQFF. CDR3 nucleotides: TGTGCCAGCTCACCAAGACTAGCGGGGGGCGGCGAGCAGTTCTTC.

This sequence joins TRBV27 and TRBJ1-1; 8 nucleotides match TRBD1. Trimming took 5 bases from V and 3 from J; bases not matched to a gene: 8. This CDR3 region has 15 residues. Germline CDR1 is MNHEY and CDR2 is SMNVEV (reference sequence). The CDR3 loop reads CASSHRGIRDTEAFF. The CDR3 bases are TGTGCCAGCAGTCACAGGGGGATAAGGGACACTGAAGCTTTCTTT.

The chain couples TRBV19 to TRBJ1-2; 7 positions match TRBD1. The CDR3 contains 14 residues. In germline, CDR1 is LNHDA, CDR2 SQIVND (reference sequence). The V gene end was trimmed by 5 bases and the J gene end by 3 bases; junction bases not matched to a gene: 6. The CDR3: CASSETGVDYGYTF. Here the CDR3 DNA reads TGTGCCAGTAGTGAAACAGGGGTGGACTATGGCTACACCTTC.

V is TRBV4-2 and J is TRBJ2-3; TRBD2 matches 8 bases. CDR1 is LGHNA, CDR2 YNFKEQ, per germline. V gave up 2 bases and J gave up 4 bases; unmatched junction bases: 8. The CDR3 is made up of 16 amino acids. CDR3 coding DNA: TGTGCCAGCAGCCAAACTAGCGGAGGGGGAGCAGATACGCAGTATTTT. Protein product: CASSQTSGGGADTQYF.

The CDR3 reads CASSQVGGGSYSPLHF. The DNA for the CDR3 is TGTGCCAGCAGCCAAGTGGGAGGGGGTAGTTATTCACCCCTCCACTTT. The J gene is TRBJ1-6, the V gene TRBV4-2; weak D call: TRBD1 (6 bases). The V gene lost 1 base and the J gene lost 8 bases, with 15 bases spanning the gap. The CDR3 is made up of 16 amino acids. The germline V gene encodes CDR1 LGHNA and CDR2 YNFKEQ.

This clone was picked up a small number of times. V gene TRBV7-3 combines with J gene TRBJ2-2; the D call may be TRBD1 or TRBD2 (5 bases each). This CDR3 has 14 residues. CDR1 is SGHTA and CDR2 is FQGTGA in the germline V gene. Trimming left V 5 bases short and J 5 bases short, with 12 bases between. The CDR3 spells CASSVKGPTGELFF. CDR3 coding DNA: TGTGCCAGCAGCGTCAAGGGACCAACCGGGGAGCTGTTTTTT.

The rearrangement joins TRBV30 to TRBJ1-3, with D unresolved. Germline CDR1 GTSNPN, CDR2 SVGIG (reference sequence). Trimming stripped 0 bases from V and 1 base from J, with 7 bases between. CDR3 length: 14 residues. CDR3 protein: CAWSVEVSGNTIYF. As DNA, the CDR3 is TGTGCCTGGAGTGTAGAGGTTTCTGGAAACACCATATATTTT. The variable domain in full, with the rest retrieved from reference TRBV30 and TRBJ1-3, is SQTIHQWPATLVQPVGSPLSLECTVEGTSNPNLYWYRQAAGRGLQLLFYSVGIGQISSEVPQNLSASRPQDRQFILSSKKLLLSDSGFYLCAWSVEVSGNTIYFGEGSWLTVV.

The chain couples TRBV7-8 to TRBJ1-2; D might be TRBD1 (6 bases). The CDR3 covers 12 residues. Trimming shortened V by 4 bases and J by 8 bases, and 11 bases separated the two germline ends. Germline V gene data show CDR1 as SGHVS and CDR2 as FQNEAQ. CDR3 amino acids: CASSSSDRGYTF. The CDR3 region has the DNA TGTGCCAGCAGCTCCTCCGACAGGGGCTACACCTTC.

The chain combines TRBV9 with TRBJ2-2, with 7 bases matching TRBD1. The V gene end was trimmed by 4 bases and the J gene end by 0 bases; junction bases not matched to a gene: 6. CDR1 is SGDLS and CDR2 is YYNGEE in the germline V gene. This CDR3 region has 16 residues. The CDR3 DNA sequence: TGTGCCAGCAGCTACCGACAGGGCGCGAACACCGGGGAGCTGTTTTTT. The encoded protein is CASSYRQGANTGELFF.

The chain combines TRBV27 with TRBJ1-5; D not resolved. This CDR3 region has 17 residues. V was pared by 4 bases and J by 5 bases, with 21 bases between. Germline CDR1 MNHEY, CDR2 SMNVEV (reference sequence). Here the CDR3 DNA reads TGTGCCAGCAGTTCCCGGACCGCGGCTGACTCCTATCAGCCCCAGCATTTT. Translating gives CASSSRTAADSYQPQHF.